This TCR beta chain was recovered during a study of blood T cell repertoires in COVID-19. The V gene's germline CDR1 is MNHEY and CDR2 SVGAGI. V lost 6 bases and J lost 11; bases outside the gene matches: 10. The CDR3 consists of 13 residues. The data were produced by immunoSEQ multiplex PCR, yet TCRdb's version contains in-frame clones alone and is incomplete. The repertoire includes 30,000 to 50,000 clones, around 93% of them detected once, and about 15% sits in the top ten. This receptor was taken from a woman in her twenties or thirties in a cohort sampled during active COVID-19. Sequencing used peripheral blood. This chain uses TRBV6-5 with TRBJ2-1; 7 bases are a match to TRBD2. CDR3 DNA: TGTGCCAGCAGCAAGTCTACTAGCGCTAAGCAGTTCTTC. Amino acids: CASSKSTSAKQFF.